The 22 T cell receptor gamma chains in this list originate from one sample, sequenced in a study of γδ T cells in repeated Plasmodium falciparum infection. Gammadelta T cells were flow-sorted from PBMC into Vgamma9/Vdelta2+ and Vdelta2-negative populations for bulk analysis. TCRdb repeated clone calling on the multiplex PCR reads with CATT. The sample includes 28,000 or so gamma-chain clones, more than 1.4% of them seen just once. Material for sequencing was gamma-delta T cells from blood. Source of these receptors: a pool of human donors (malaria-infected and uninfected, not separated).

The table lists this clone with a few counts. The TCRdb protein comes from a much larger clone and disagrees with this DNA's translation at residue 9, likely due to a read error; the protein given here is derived from the DNA. This chain links TRGV9 with TRGJP. The J gene, missing from TCRdb, was assigned here through DNA to germline matching. J was trimmed by 18 bases and V by 0 bases; bases with no gene match: 8. The CDR3 runs 14 residues. In germline, CDR1 is GITISATS, CDR2 ISYDGTV (reference sequence). The CDR3 region is CALWEVRSRKIKVF. CDR3 bases: TGTGCCTTGTGGGAGGTGCGGAGCAGAAAAATCAAGGTATTT.

This clone was counted a few times. The rearrangement joins TRGV8 to TRGJ1 or TRGJ2. The J gene, missing from TCRdb, was assigned here through DNA to germline matching. CDR1 is VENAVY and CDR2 is YDSYNSRV in the germline V gene. The V gene end was trimmed by 0 bases and the J gene end by 7 bases; junction bases not matched to a gene: 6. This CDR3 comprises 13 residues. Here the CDR3 DNA reads TGTGCCACCTGGGATAGGCCACGGTATAAGAAACTCTTT. Its protein product is CATWDRPRYKKLF.

On this clone: The protein held in TCRdb is that of a much larger clone and does not match this DNA's translation at residue 5, likely because of a read error; the protein shown is translated from the DNA. The chain joins TRGV9 to TRGJ1 or TRGJ2. TCRdb lists no J gene, so it was determined here by aligning the DNA to germline. Germline assignment: CDR1 GITISATS and CDR2 ISYDGTV (reference sequence). This CDR3 has 19 amino acids. CDR3 sequence: CALWKVHAYYLQNYYKKLF. In DNA, the CDR3 is TGTGCCTTGTGGAAGGTGCACGCCTACTACTTGCAGAATTATTATAAGAAACTCTTT.

A remark on this clone: A far larger clone is off by one base, so a read error is likely. Other DNA sequences in this sample translate to the same CDR3. V usage is TRGV9 and J usage is TRGJ1 or TRGJ2. TCRdb offers no J gene call, so here the DNA was matched to germline to obtain one. V shed 2 bases, J shed 10 bases, and the junction held 26 bases outside the gene matches. CDR1 GITISATS and CDR2 ISYDGTV come from the germline V gene (reference sequence). This CDR3 has 18 amino acids. The DNA for the CDR3 is TGTGCCTTGTGGGAGGGCCACCCGGGCCCCATACGCTACCTAAAGAAACTCTTT. Translating gives CALWEGHPGPIRYLKKLF.

This clone is labeled medium-sized. The chain carries TRGV3 and TRGJ1 or TRGJ2. CDR1 and CDR2 from the germline V gene are VTNTFY and YDVSTARD (reference sequence). This CDR3 contains 13 residues. V trimming: 0 bases; J trimming: 5 bases; junction bases outside the gene matches: 4. CDR3 protein: CATWDRQNYKKLF. The CDR3 DNA follows: TGTGCCACCTGGGACAGGCAGAATTATAAGAAACTCTTT.

As to this clone: It differs at one base from a far larger clone, so likely a read error. This same CDR3 is encoded by further DNA sequences in the sample. The V call is TRGV9, the J call TRGJP. The J gene comes from matching the DNA to germline here; TCRdb lacks it. Germline V gives CDR1 GITISATS, CDR2 ISYDGTV (reference sequence). CDR3 size: 20 residues. CDR3 sequence: CALWEVPTWEKELGKKIKVF. The CDR3 region has the DNA TGTGCTTTGTGGGAGGTCCCAACCTGGGAGAAAGAGTTGGGCAAAAAAATCAAGGTATTT.

In its sample, this clone was seen many times. The V call is TRGV2, the J call TRGJ1 or TRGJ2. Germline CDR1 EGSNGY, CDR2 YDSYNSKV. The CDR3 runs 11 residues. V shed 0 bases and J 12 bases; nucleotides not matched to a gene: 5. The CDR3 region has the DNA TGTGCCACCTGGGACGGGCGTTGGAAACTCTTT. It codes for CATWDGRWKLF.

As concerns this clone: TCRdb has a much larger clone's protein, which differs at residue 12 from the translation of this DNA, likely because of a read error; what is shown is the protein translated from the DNA. The J gene was not called, though the V gene is TRGV9. Per germline, CDR1 GITISATS and CDR2 ISYDGTV (reference sequence). The CDR3 has 14 amino acids. The CDR3 loop reads CALWEVLVYYKELF. CDR3 coding DNA: TGTGCCTTGTGGGAGGTGTTGGTATATTATAAGGAACTCTTT.

This clone was counted at least ten times. For this DNA, TCRdb reports the protein of a much larger clone, which diverges at residue 5, most likely from a read error; the protein presented here is translated directly from the DNA. The chain carries TRGV9 and TRGJP. The J gene was missing in TCRdb and was found by matching the end of the DNA to germline. This CDR3 is 19 amino acids long. Germline lookup yields CDR1 GITISATS and CDR2 ISYDGTV (reference sequence). The CDR3 nucleotides read TGTGCCTTGTGGGGGGTGATAAGAGCCGAAGGGTTGGGCAAAAAAATCAAGGTATTT. Translation: CALWGVIRAEGLGKKIKVF.

This clone showed up just a few times. A far more abundant clone sits one base away, making this likely a read error. The identical CDR3 is also encoded by other nucleotide sequences in the sample. The rearrangement joins TRGV4 to TRGJP2. TCRdb is silent on the J gene; assignment here came from matching the DNA to germline. Looked up from germline, CDR1 is EGSTGY and CDR2 is YDSYTSSV. J gave up 5 bases and V 3 bases, and 6 bases lay outside the gene matches. This CDR3 region has 14 residues. The CDR3 nucleotides read TGTGCCACCTGGGATTACAGCAGTGATTGGATCAAGACGTTT. Protein product: CATWDYSSDWIKTF.

Concerning this clone: This likely reflects a read error, since a far larger clone is one base away. This same CDR3 is encoded by further DNA sequences in the sample. No J gene call was made, and the V gene is TRGV5. Per the germline V gene, CDR1 is VINAFY and CDR2 is YDVSNSKD. The CDR3 length is 12 residues. CDR3 loop: CATWDRRTRKLF. In nucleotides, the CDR3 is TGTGCCACCTGGGACAGGCGAACGAGGAAACTCTTC.

This clone has at least ten counts. The protein that TCRdb holds for this DNA derives from a much larger clone and differs from the translated DNA at residue 4, which likely indicates a read error; the protein shown here is translated from the DNA. The rearrangement uses TRGV9 and TRGJP. No J gene is reported in TCRdb; it was inferred here by comparing the DNA with germline. Per germline, CDR1 GITISATS and CDR2 ISYDGTV (reference sequence). The CDR3 is 16 residues long. The CDR3 region is CALREAKELGKKIKVF. CDR3 coding DNA: TGTGCCTTGAGGGAGGCTAAGGAGTTGGGCAAAAAAATCAAGGTATTT.

The table lists this clone with many counts. The chain carries TRGV3 and TRGJP2. V dropped 1 base and J dropped 6; count of bases not matched to a gene: 8. The CDR3 sequence is 15 residues long. Germline V gene data show CDR1 as VTNTFY and CDR2 as YDVSTARD (reference sequence). The CDR3 sequence is CATWDSPVGDWIKTF. As DNA, the CDR3 is TGTGCCACCTGGGACAGCCCAGTGGGTGATTGGATCAAGACGTTT.

This clone was counted many times. Only one base separates this from a far larger clonotype, so it likely reflects a read error. The same CDR3 arises from other DNA sequences in this sample as well. J is TRGJP and V is TRGV9. The J gene comes from matching the DNA to germline here; TCRdb lacks it. The CDR3 is 18 residues long. Germline lookup yields CDR1 GITISATS and CDR2 ISYDGTV (reference sequence). The DNA for the CDR3 is TGTGCCTTGTGGCAGGTAAGCCGGCAAGAGTTGGGCAAAAAAATCAAGGTATTT. It translates to CALWQVSRQELGKKIKVF.

This clone appeared a few times. One base separates it from a far larger clone, so it is likely a read error. Other nucleotide sequences from this sample produce the same CDR3. The chain has TRGV2 and TRGJP1. TCRdb is silent on the J gene; assignment here came from matching the DNA to germline. CDR1 and CDR2 (germline): EGSNGY, YDSYNSKV. The CDR3 contains 13 residues. Losses at the gene ends were 2 bases for V and 8 bases for J; bases not matched to a gene: 5. The DNA of the CDR3 is TGTGCCACCTGGGACGCGCAGGGTTGGTTCAAGATATTT. It codes for CATWDAQGWFKIF.

In this sample, this clone turned up a few times. TCRdb pairs this DNA with a much larger clone's protein that differs at residue 10, likely a read error; the protein shown was translated from the DNA. The J gene is TRGJ1 or TRGJ2, the V gene TRGV8. The J gene is absent in TCRdb and was assigned here via DNA matching to germline. CDR1 VENAVY and CDR2 YDSYNSRV come from the germline V gene. The CDR3 length is 13 residues. DNA for the CDR3: TGTGCCACCTGGGATAGGCGGTACTATAGGAAACTCTTT. It specifies CATWDRRYYRKLF.

There are many counts of this clone. The V call is TRGV3, the J call TRGJ1 or TRGJ2. The J gene was missing in TCRdb and was found by matching the end of the DNA to germline. J lost 6 bases, V lost 2 bases, and 7 bases had no gene match. CDR1 and CDR2 from the germline V gene are VTNTFY and YDVSTARD (reference sequence). This CDR3 contains 13 residues. CDR3 bases: TGTGCCACCTGGGACATATTTGTTTATAAGAAACTCTTT. It is translated as CATWDIFVYKKLF.

In its sample, this clone was seen a few times. A far larger clone is only one base removed, so a read error is likely. Within the sample, other DNA sequences also encode this same CDR3. The chain uses TRGV9 and TRGJP. The CDR3 is made up of 18 amino acids. Germline V gene data show CDR1 as GITISATS and CDR2 as ISYDGTV (reference sequence). V was clipped by 0 bases and J by 4 bases; unmatched bases: 6. The CDR3 loop reads CALWEVPAQELGKKIKVF. The CDR3 bases are TGTGCCTTGTGGGAGGTGCCCGCACAAGAGTTGGGCAAAAAAATCAAGGTATTT.

This clone appeared a few times. A far larger clone is only one base removed, so a read error is likely. Other nucleotide sequences in the sample specify the same CDR3. Here the CDR3 reads CATWDPPGYKKLF. CDR3 DNA sequence: TGTGCCACTTGGGACCCCCCGGGATATAAGAAACTCTTT. J is TRGJ1 or TRGJ2 and V is TRGV2. TCRdb offers no J gene call, so here the DNA was matched to germline to obtain one. Per germline, CDR1 EGSNGY and CDR2 YDSYNSKV. The CDR3 covers 13 residues.

This clone was picked up a small number of times. The protein in TCRdb stems from a much larger clone and differs at residue 6 from this DNA's translation, likely a read error; here the protein is translated from the DNA. The chain is built from TRGV9 and TRGJ1 or TRGJ2. TCRdb is silent on the J gene; assignment here came from matching the DNA to germline. Germline CDR1 and CDR2: GITISATS and ISYDGTV (reference sequence). This CDR3 has 14 residues. After removal of 3 bases from V and 2 bases from J, the junction contained 7 bases not matched to a gene. CDR3 coding DNA: TGTGCCTTGTGGGAGATGCCCTATTATTATAAGAAACTCTTT. It yields the protein CALWEMPYYYKKLF.

This clone was detected a few times. TCRdb's protein for this DNA is that of a much larger clone and differs from the translation at residue 12, likely a read error; the protein shown is the DNA translation. This rearrangement joins TRGV3 to TRGJP2. TCRdb lists no J gene, so it was determined here by aligning the DNA to germline. This CDR3 contains 17 residues. The germline gives CDR1 VTNTFY, CDR2 YDVSTARD (reference sequence). J lost 10 bases, V lost 0 bases, and 17 bases had no gene match. In nucleotides, the CDR3 is TGTGCCACCTGGGACAGGCCTATGTTAGTTGGTGGTTGGATCAAGACGTTT. Protein sequence: CATWDRPMLVGGWIKTF.

On this clone itself: This sequence is one base from a far larger clone and is likely a read error. Within the sample, other DNA sequences also encode this same CDR3. The chain has TRGV4 and TRGJ1 or TRGJ2. As TCRdb names no J gene, one was assigned here on the basis of a DNA match to germline. This CDR3 comprises 14 residues. J gave up 6 bases and V 1 base, and 9 bases lay outside the gene matches. Germline V CDR1 and CDR2: EGSTGY, YDSYTSSV. CDR3 residues: CATWDGPFSYKKLF. The CDR3 nucleotides read TGTGCCACCTGGGATGGCCCATTTTCTTATAAGAAACTCTTT.